These 5 T cell receptor beta chains came from one sample sequenced in a study of neurological immune-mediated disorders. Stated time point: technical triplicate 2. TCRdb recomputed calls from the 5' RACE reads with MiXCR, one row per CDR3 protein. The sample has more than 50,000 distinct CDR3 sequences, more than 20% seen once; the top ten hold about 5%. The source material was PBMCs. These TCRs come from a man aged 55 to 70 with HTLV-1-associated myelopathy (HAM/TSP).

The V gene is TRBV29-1, the J gene TRBJ2-7, with D possibly TRBD1 on 6 matching bases. V gave up 4 bases and J gave up 7 bases, with 20 bases separating them. The CDR3 contains 14 residues. Germline lookup yields CDR1 SQVTM and CDR2 ANQGSEA. This chain's CDR3 is CSVGGSGALREQYF. The CDR3 coding sequence is TGCAGCGTTGGGGGGTCAGGGGCGTTGCGGGAGCAGTACTTC.

At least ten counts were recorded for this clonotype. The genes are TRBV29-1 and TRBJ2-1; 7 nucleotides agree with TRBD2. Germline V CDR1 and CDR2: SQVTM, ANQGSEA. The CDR3 loop spans 13 amino acids. V trimming: 6 bases; J trimming: 2 bases; junction bases outside the gene matches: 4. The CDR3 loop reads CSVRREPYNEQFF. The CDR3 DNA reads TGCAGCGTGCGGCGGGAGCCCTACAATGAGCAGTTCTTC.

As for this clonotype: One end of the junction does not line up with germline, which may come from a read error. The J gene is TRBJ1-1, the V gene TRBV2; D remains ambiguous. The CDR3 is 14 residues long. Germline V gene sequence: CDR1 SNHLY, CDR2 FYNNEI. This chain's CDR3 is CASIEAGGFSEAFF. For the CDR3, the DNA is TGTGCCAGCATTGAAGCTGGCGGGTTCTCTGAAGCTTTCTTT.

This clonotype was counted ten times or more. As DNA, the CDR3 is TGTGCCAGCAGCCAAGGGACTTCGAGCTCCTACGAGCAGTACTTC. Its protein product is CASSQGTSSSYEQYF. This sequence joins TRBV3-1 and TRBJ2-7; a weak D match, TRBD2 (5 bases). This CDR3 spans 15 amino acids. Germline V gene lookup returns CDR1 LGHDT and CDR2 YNNKEL (reference sequence). Trimming removed 1 base at V and 0 bases at J, with 10 bases between.

The rearrangement joins TRBV7-2 to TRBJ2-5, with 10 bases fitting TRBD1. Per germline, CDR1 SGHTA and CDR2 FQGNSA. The CDR3 loop spans 18 amino acids. V lost 0 bases, J lost 4 bases, and 11 bases stayed unmatched. Here the CDR3 DNA reads TGTGCCAGCAGCTTAGCGGTTAGGACAGGGGGTTTAGGAGAGACCCAGTACTTC. As protein: CASSLAVRTGGLGETQYF.